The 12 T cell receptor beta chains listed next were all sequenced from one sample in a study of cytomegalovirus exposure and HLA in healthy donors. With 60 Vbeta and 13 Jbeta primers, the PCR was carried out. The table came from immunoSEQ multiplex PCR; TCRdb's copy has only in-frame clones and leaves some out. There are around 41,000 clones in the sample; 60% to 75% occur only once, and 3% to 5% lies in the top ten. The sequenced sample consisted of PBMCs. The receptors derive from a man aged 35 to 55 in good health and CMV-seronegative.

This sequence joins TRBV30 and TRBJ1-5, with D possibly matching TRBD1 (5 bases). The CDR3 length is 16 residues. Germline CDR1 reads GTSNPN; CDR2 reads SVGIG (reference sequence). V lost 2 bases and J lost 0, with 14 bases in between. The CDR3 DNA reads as TGTGCCTGGAGTCCCCGGGGAGGGACTAGCAATCAGCCCCAGCATTTT. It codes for CAWSPRGGTSNQPQHF.

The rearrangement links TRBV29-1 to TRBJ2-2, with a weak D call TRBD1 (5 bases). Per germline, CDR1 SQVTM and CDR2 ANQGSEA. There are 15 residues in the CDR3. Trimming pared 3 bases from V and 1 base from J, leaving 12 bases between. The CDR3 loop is CSVDTGVLNTGELFF. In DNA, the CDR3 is TGCAGCGTTGACACAGGAGTATTGAACACCGGGGAGCTGTTTTTT.

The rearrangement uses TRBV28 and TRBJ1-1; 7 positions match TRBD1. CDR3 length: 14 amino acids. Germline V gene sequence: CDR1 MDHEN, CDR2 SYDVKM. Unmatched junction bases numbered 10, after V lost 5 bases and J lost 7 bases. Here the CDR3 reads CASSIIGRDSEAFF. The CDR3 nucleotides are TGTGCCAGCAGTATAATTGGCCGGGACAGTGAAGCTTTCTTT.

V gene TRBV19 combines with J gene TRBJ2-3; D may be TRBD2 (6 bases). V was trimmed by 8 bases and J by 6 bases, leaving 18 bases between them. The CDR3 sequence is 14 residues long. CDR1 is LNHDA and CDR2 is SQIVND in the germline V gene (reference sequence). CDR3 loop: CASGGGVYRDTQYF. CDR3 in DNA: TGTGCCAGTGGTGGCGGGGTATACAGGGATACGCAGTATTTT.

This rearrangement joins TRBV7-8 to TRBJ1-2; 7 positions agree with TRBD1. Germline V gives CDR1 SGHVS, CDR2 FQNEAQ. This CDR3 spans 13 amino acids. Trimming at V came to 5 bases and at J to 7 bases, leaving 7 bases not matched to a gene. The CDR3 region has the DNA TGTGCCAGCAGCAGAGACAGGGTTGGTGGCTACACCTTC. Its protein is CASSRDRVGGYTF.

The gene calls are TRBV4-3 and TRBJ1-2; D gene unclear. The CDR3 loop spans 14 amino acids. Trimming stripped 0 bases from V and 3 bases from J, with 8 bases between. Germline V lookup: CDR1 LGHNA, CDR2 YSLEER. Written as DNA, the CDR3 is TGCGCCAGCAGCCAAGAAGCAGACTACTATGGCTACACCTTC. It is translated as CASSQEADYYGYTF.

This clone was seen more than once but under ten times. CDR3: CACYRGFGNTIYF. CDR3 DNA: TGTGCCTGCTACAGGGGTTTTGGAAACACCATATATTTT. The V call is TRBV30, the J call TRBJ1-3, with 7 bases aligning to TRBD1. The CDR3 length is 13 residues. J was trimmed by 3 bases and V by 6 bases; bases with no gene match: 5. Germline CDR1 is GTSNPN and CDR2 is SVGIG (reference sequence).

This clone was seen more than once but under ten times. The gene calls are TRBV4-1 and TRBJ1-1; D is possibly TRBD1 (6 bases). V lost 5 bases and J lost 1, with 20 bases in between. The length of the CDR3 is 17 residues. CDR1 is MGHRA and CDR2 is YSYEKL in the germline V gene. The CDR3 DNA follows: TGCGCCAGCAGCATGACAGGAGGATTAGCCTGGAACACTGAAGCTTTCTTT. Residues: CASSMTGGLAWNTEAFF.

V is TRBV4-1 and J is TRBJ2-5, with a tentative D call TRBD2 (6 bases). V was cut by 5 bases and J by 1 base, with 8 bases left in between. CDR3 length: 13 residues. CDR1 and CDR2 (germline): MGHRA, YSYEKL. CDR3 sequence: CASSTSPQETQYF. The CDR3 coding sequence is TGCGCCAGCAGCACTAGCCCCCAAGAGACCCAGTACTTC.

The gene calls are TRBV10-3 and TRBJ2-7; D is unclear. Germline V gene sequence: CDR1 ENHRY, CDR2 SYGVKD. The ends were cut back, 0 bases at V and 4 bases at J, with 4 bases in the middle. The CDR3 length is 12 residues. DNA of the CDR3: TGTGCCATCAGTGAGTCCAGGTACGAGCAGTACTTC. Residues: CAISESRYEQYF.

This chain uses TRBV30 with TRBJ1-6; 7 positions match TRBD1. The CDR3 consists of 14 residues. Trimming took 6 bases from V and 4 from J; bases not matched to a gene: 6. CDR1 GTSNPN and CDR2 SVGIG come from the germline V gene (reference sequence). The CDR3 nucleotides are TGTGCCTGTAAATCGGGACAGTATAATTCACCCCTCCACTTT. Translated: CACKSGQYNSPLHF.

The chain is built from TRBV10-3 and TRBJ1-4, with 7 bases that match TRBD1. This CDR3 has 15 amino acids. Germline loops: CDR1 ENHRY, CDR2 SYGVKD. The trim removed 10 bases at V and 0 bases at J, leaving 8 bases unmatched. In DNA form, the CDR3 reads TGTGCCACCACTCCGACAGGGTCAACTAATGAAAAACTGTTTTTT. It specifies CATTPTGSTNEKLFF.